What follows are 27 T cell receptor beta chains derived from one specimen sequenced in a study of T cell responses to AZD1222 COVID-19 vaccine. The method was immunoSEQ multiplex PCR; TCRdb's version includes in-frame clones alone and lacks a portion of them. Here the sample spans roughly 160,000 clones, about 88% being singletons. The sequencing used peripheral blood, collected on day 0 of AZD1222 vaccination. The source of these receptors is an adult in good health.

The rearrangement links TRBV6-5 to TRBJ1-1, with a tentative D call TRBD1 (5 bases). Trimming removed 5 bases from V and 10 bases from J, with 14 bases in between. The length of the CDR3 is 12 residues. The V gene's germline CDR1 is MNHEY and CDR2 SVGAGI. This CDR3 reads CASSPGTRGAFF. The CDR3 DNA reads TGTGCCAGCAGTCCAGGGACGCGAGGAGCTTTCTTT.

This rearrangement joins TRBV29-1 to TRBJ1-2; TRBD1 aligns across 11 bases. CDR3 length: 14 amino acids. Germline CDR1 and CDR2: SQVTM and ANQGSEA. Losses at the gene ends were 3 bases for V and 8 bases for J; bases not matched to a gene: 8. CDR3 coding DNA: TGCAGCGTTGACGGGACAGGGGGTTTTCAGGGCTACACCTTC. The encoded protein is CSVDGTGGFQGYTF. Drawing the rest from reference TRBV29-1 and TRBJ1-2, the complete variable domain is SAVISQKPSRDICQRGTSLTIQCQVDSQVTMMFWYRQQPGQSLTLIATANQGSEATYESGFVIDKFPISRPNLTFSTLTVSNMSPEDSSIYLCSVDGTGGFQGYTFGSGTRLTVV.

The CDR3 reads CASSQGPVQGHSYNEQFF. As DNA, the CDR3 is TGTGCCAGCAGCCAGGGTCCCGTACAGGGACACTCCTACAATGAGCAGTTCTTC. This chain links TRBV25-1 with TRBJ2-1; D may be TRBD1 (6 bases). The V gene lost 6 bases and the J gene lost 0 bases, with 21 bases spanning the gap. CDR3 length: 18 amino acids. CDR1 is MGHDK and CDR2 is SYGVNS in the germline V gene.

This clone was recorded once. CDR3 region: CASSLGVMNYGYTF. CDR3 nucleotide sequence: TGTGCCAGCAGCTTAGGGGTAATGAACTATGGCTACACCTTC. The gene calls are TRBV11-2 and TRBJ1-2; D ambiguous. The CDR3 is 14 amino acids. Germline V gives CDR1 SGHAT, CDR2 FQNNGV. The V and J ends lost 1 base and 2 bases respectively, with 8 bases between them.

This chain joins TRBV25-1 and TRBJ1-6; D perhaps matches TRBD1 (5 bases). Germline CDR1 and CDR2: MGHDK and SYGVNS. V was shortened by 7 bases and J by 10 bases, with 14 bases between the two germline ends. This CDR3 has 13 residues. Here the CDR3 reads CASNGQGGSPLHF. DNA for the CDR3: TGTGCCAGCAATGGGCAGGGAGGGTCACCCCTCCACTTT.

The chain recombines TRBV5-1 with TRBJ1-3; 7 bases are shared with TRBD1. CDR1 and CDR2 (germline): SGHRS, YFSETQ. The J segment lost 6 bases and the V segment lost 0 bases, leaving 3 bases of the junction unmatched. The CDR3 is made up of 14 amino acids. In nucleotides, the CDR3 is TGCGCCAGCAGCTTGGTTCAGGGGGAAAACACCATATATTTT. Protein: CASSLVQGENTIYF.

The rearrangement joins TRBV29-1 to TRBJ1-6; 9 bases are shared with TRBD1. The CDR3 is 13 residues long. CDR1 is SQVTM, CDR2 ANQGSEA, per germline. Trimming at V came to 6 bases and at J to 10 bases, leaving 7 bases not matched to a gene. The CDR3 bases are TGCAGCGTCTCGACAGGGGGAGGATCACCCCTCCACTTT. Translation: CSVSTGGGSPLHF. Combining the CDR3 with reference TRBV29-1 and TRBJ1-6 gives the whole variable domain SAVISQKPSRDICQRGTSLTIQCQVDSQVTMMFWYRQQPGQSLTLIATANQGSEATYESGFVIDKFPISRPNLTFSTLTVSNMSPEDSSIYLCSVSTGGGSPLHFGNGTRLTVT.

In this sample, this clone turned up once. This chain connects TRBV7-8 to TRBJ2-1; 9 bases are shared with TRBD1. J lost 8 bases, V lost 3 bases, and 2 bases had no gene match. Germline CDR1 SGHVS, CDR2 FQNEAQ. This CDR3 is 13 amino acids long. The CDR3 loop reads CASSFRDRDEQFF. The DNA for the CDR3 is TGTGCCAGCAGCTTCCGGGACAGGGATGAGCAGTTCTTC.

CDR3 sequence (DNA): TGTGCCAGTGGAGTATTGGTGGGCCAGACTAACTATGGCTACACCTTC. Protein sequence: CASGVLVGQTNYGYTF. The chain uses TRBV19 and TRBJ1-2; unclear D gene. The CDR3 spans 16 residues. The V gene lost 8 bases and the J gene lost 0 bases, with 19 bases spanning the gap. Germline CDR1 reads LNHDA; CDR2 reads SQIVND (reference sequence). Full variable domain (missing parts from reference TRBV19 and TRBJ1-2): DGGITQSPKYLFRKEGQNVTLSCEQNLNHDAMYWYRQDPGQGLRLIYYSQIVNDFQKGDIAEGYSVSREKKESFPLTVTSAQKNPTAFYLCASGVLVGQTNYGYTFGSGTRLTVV.

This clone was recorded only once. The J gene is TRBJ1-5, the V gene TRBV28; unclear D gene. CDR1 and CDR2 from the germline V gene are MDHEN and SYDVKM. The CDR3 is made up of 13 amino acids. V was trimmed by 0 bases and J by 7 bases, leaving 7 bases between them. The CDR3 DNA follows: TGTGCCAGCAGTTTATGGGCTGGACAGCCCCAGCATTTT. Its translation is CASSLWAGQPQHF.

The chain has TRBV4-3 and TRBJ1-1; no firm D call. Per the germline V gene, CDR1 is LGHNA and CDR2 is YSLEER. There are 16 residues in the CDR3. V lost 1 base to trimming and J lost 6 bases, with 18 bases between them. The CDR3 is CASSQVLNGLRAEAFF. CDR3 nucleotides: TGCGCCAGCAGCCAAGTACTCAACGGACTGCGGGCTGAAGCTTTCTTT.

The V and J genes are TRBV14 and TRBJ1-1, with a possible D match to TRBD1 (5 bases). CDR1 and CDR2 (germline): SGHDN, FVKESK. This CDR3 contains 14 residues. V was shortened by 1 base and J by 3 bases, with 9 bases between the two germline ends. The CDR3 sequence: CASSQVAGYTEAFF. CDR3 DNA sequence: TGTGCCAGCAGCCAAGTTGCAGGGTACACTGAAGCTTTCTTT. Supplemented by reference TRBV14 and TRBJ1-1, the full variable domain reads EAGVTQFPSHSVIEKGQTVTLRCDPISGHDNLYWYRRVMGKEIKFLLHFVKESKQDESGMPNNRFLAERTGGTYSTLKVQPAELEDSGVYFCASSQVAGYTEAFFGQGTRLTVV.

This clone is deemed medium-sized. This chain connects TRBV5-1 to TRBJ2-7; 12 bases map to TRBD2. The germline gives CDR1 SGHRS, CDR2 YFSETQ. The CDR3 totals 16 residues. V shed 4 bases, J shed 2 bases, and the junction held 7 bases outside the gene matches. The CDR3 sequence is CASSIGLAGNTYEQYF. CDR3 nucleotides: TGCGCCAGCAGCATCGGACTAGCGGGAAACACCTACGAGCAGTACTTC.

The gene calls are TRBV5-1 and TRBJ2-1, with 8 bases fitting TRBD1. V shed 4 bases, J shed 9 bases, and the junction held 12 bases outside the gene matches. The CDR3 is 15 residues long. CDR1 SGHRS and CDR2 YFSETQ come from the germline V gene. CDR3 amino acids: CASSLTGFQGAEQFF. The CDR3 DNA reads TGCGCCAGCAGCCTAACAGGGTTTCAGGGGGCTGAGCAGTTCTTC. Supplemented by reference TRBV5-1 and TRBJ2-1, the full variable domain reads KAGVTQTPRYLIKTRGQQVTLSCSPISGHRSVSWYQQTPGQGLQFLFEYFSETQRNKGNFPGRFSGRQFSNSRSEMNVSTLELGDSALYLCASSLTGFQGAEQFFGPGTRLTVL.

This clone was observed at least ten times. The chain uses TRBV28 and TRBJ2-6, with D possibly matching TRBD1 (5 bases). The V gene's germline CDR1 is MDHEN and CDR2 SYDVKM. The germline V and J ends were trimmed by 7 bases and 2 bases, with 18 bases remaining between them. This CDR3 region has 17 residues. CDR3 amino acids: CASTPVGKGTGANVLTF. CDR3 DNA: TGTGCCAGCACCCCTGTGGGGAAGGGGACTGGGGCCAACGTCCTGACTTTC.

V usage is TRBV9 and J usage is TRBJ2-3, with 7 bases fitting TRBD1. Germline trimming cut 3 bases from V and 0 bases from J; bases unmatched to any gene: 4. This CDR3 contains 15 residues. Germline V gene lookup returns CDR1 SGDLS and CDR2 YYNGEE. The CDR3: CASSAADRSTDTQYF. DNA for the CDR3: TGTGCCAGCAGCGCCGCGGACAGGAGCACAGATACGCAGTATTTT.

The chain recombines TRBV6-5 with TRBJ1-2, with 8 positions matching TRBD1. The CDR3 spans 15 residues. The ends lost 6 bases at V and 4 bases at J; junction bases unmatched: 10. Germline values: CDR1 MNHEY, CDR2 SVGAGI. The CDR3 DNA reads as TGTGCCAGCAGGACCGGGACAGGTTTGATCTATGGCTACACCTTC. It codes for CASRTGTGLIYGYTF.

The rearrangement uses TRBV7-9 and TRBJ2-1; TRBD2 matches at 11 bases. Germline V gene data show CDR1 as SEHNR and CDR2 as FQNEAQ (reference sequence). The CDR3 sequence is 14 residues long. V dropped 8 bases and J dropped 8; count of bases not matched to a gene: 8. The chain's CDR3 is CASRTSGSSDEQFF. The CDR3 DNA is TGTGCCAGCCGAACTAGCGGGAGTTCGGATGAGCAGTTCTTC. Variable domain in full (rest from reference TRBV7-9 and TRBJ2-1): DTGVSQNPRHKITKRGQNVTFRCDPISEHNRLYWYRQTLGQGPEFLTYFQNEAQLEKSRLLSDRFSAERPKGSFSTLEIQRTEQGDSAMYLCASRTSGSSDEQFFGPGTRLTVL.

This chain connects TRBV20-1 to TRBJ1-1, with no clear D. Germline values: CDR1 DFQATT, CDR2 SNEGSKA (reference sequence). The CDR3 runs 10 residues. V gave up 5 bases and J gave up 3 bases, with 4 bases separating them. CDR3 nucleotide sequence: TGCAGTGCTCTCGACACTGAAGCTTTCTTT. Translation: CSALDTEAFF.

This sequence joins TRBV11-2 and TRBJ1-1; no clear D. Germline assignment: CDR1 SGHAT and CDR2 FQNNGV. The CDR3 runs to 13 residues. V was cut by 6 bases and J by 4 bases, with 12 bases left in between. CDR3 nucleotides: TGTGCCAGCAGTGGGTGGGAGATCACTGAAGCTTTCTTT. Protein: CASSGWEITEAFF. The whole variable domain, filled in from reference TRBV11-2 and TRBJ1-1, reads EAGVAQSPRYKIIEKRQSVAFWCNPISGHATLYWYQQILGQGPKLLIQFQNNGVVDDSQLPKDRFSAERLKGVDSTLKIQPAKLEDSAVYLCASSGWEITEAFFGQGTRLTVV.

V is TRBV19 and J is TRBJ2-1; 8 nucleotides line up with TRBD2. The trim removed 6 bases at V and 3 bases at J, leaving 1 base unmatched. The CDR3 runs 13 residues. Germline V gene lookup returns CDR1 LNHDA and CDR2 SQIVND (reference sequence). The CDR3 bases are TGTGCCAGTAGGGGACTAGTCTACAATGAGCAGTTCTTC. Translating gives CASRGLVYNEQFF.

The gene calls are TRBV12-3 or TRBV12-4 and TRBJ1-1, with unresolved D. Trimming removed 10 bases at V and 5 bases at J, with 11 bases between. CDR3 size: 11 residues. The CDR3 coding sequence is TGTGCCACCATCGGGAGGACTGAAGCTTTCTTT. It translates to CATIGRTEAFF.

The chain has TRBV5-4 and TRBJ2-7; D remains ambiguous. Trimming left V 1 base short and J 2 bases short, with 13 bases between. CDR3 length: 15 residues. Germline lookup yields CDR1 SGHNT and CDR2 YYREEE (reference sequence). The CDR3 here is CASSLSVLPPYEQYF. The CDR3 DNA reads TGTGCCAGCAGCTTGTCGGTTCTTCCGCCCTACGAGCAGTACTTC.

The V gene is TRBV5-4, the J gene TRBJ1-4; D is perhaps TRBD1 (6 bases). The CDR3 has 15 amino acids. The V end was cut by 0 bases, the J end by 5 bases, with 11 bases between. From germline, CDR1 is SGHNT and CDR2 YYREEE (reference sequence). The CDR3 bases are TGTGCCAGCAGCTTGGACAGGGAAGGCAATGAAAAACTGTTTTTT. It encodes CASSLDREGNEKLFF.

The chain links TRBV29-1 to TRBJ1-1; D gene unclear. The CDR3 covers 13 residues. Germline V CDR1 and CDR2: SQVTM, ANQGSEA. V was cut by 7 bases and J by 11 bases, with 23 bases left in between. The CDR3 here is CSAREDGNKKAFF. CDR3 bases: TGCAGCGCTCGAGAGGACGGTAACAAAAAGGCTTTCTTT.

This chain's CDR3 is CATSDYGQAFGYTF. The CDR3 nucleotides read TGTGCCACCAGTGACTACGGACAGGCCTTTGGCTACACCTTC. The rearrangement links TRBV24-1 to TRBJ1-2, with TRBD1 matching over 7 bases. In germline, CDR1 is KGHDR, CDR2 SFDVKD. The CDR3 has 14 residues. V lost 4 bases and J lost 7; bases outside the gene matches: 8.

The V and J genes are TRBV2 and TRBJ1-2; 7 bases map to TRBD1. With V trimmed by 6 bases and J by 4 bases, 8 bases remained unmatched. Per germline, CDR1 SNHLY and CDR2 FYNNEI. The CDR3 consists of 14 residues. The DNA for the CDR3 is TGTGCCAGCAGCCCCCGACAGGGCGGCTATGGCTACACCTTC. Protein sequence: CASSPRQGGYGYTF. The full variable domain, with the rest looked up from reference TRBV2 and TRBJ1-2, is EPEVTQTPSHQVTQMGQEVILRCVPISNHLYFYWYRQILGQKVEFLVSFYNNEISEKSEIFDDQFSVERPDGSNFTLKIRSTKLEDSAMYFCASSPRQGGYGYTFGSGTRLTVV.